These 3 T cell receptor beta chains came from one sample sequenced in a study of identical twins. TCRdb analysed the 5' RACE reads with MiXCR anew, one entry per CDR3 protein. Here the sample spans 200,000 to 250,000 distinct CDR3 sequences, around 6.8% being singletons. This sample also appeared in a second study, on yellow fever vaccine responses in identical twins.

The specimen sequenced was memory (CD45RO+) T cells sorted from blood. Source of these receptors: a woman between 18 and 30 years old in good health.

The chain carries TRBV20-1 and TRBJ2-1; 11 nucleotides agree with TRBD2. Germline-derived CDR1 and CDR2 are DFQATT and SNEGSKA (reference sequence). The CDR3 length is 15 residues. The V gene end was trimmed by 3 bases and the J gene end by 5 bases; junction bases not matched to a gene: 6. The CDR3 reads CSASLLAGGHNEQFF. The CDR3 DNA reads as TGCAGTGCTAGTTTGCTAGCGGGGGGACACAATGAGCAGTTCTTC.

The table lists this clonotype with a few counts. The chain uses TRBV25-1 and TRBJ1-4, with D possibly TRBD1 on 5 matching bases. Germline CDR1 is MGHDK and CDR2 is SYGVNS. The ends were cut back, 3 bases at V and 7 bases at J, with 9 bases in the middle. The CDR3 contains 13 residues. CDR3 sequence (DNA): TGTGCCAGCAGTGATTGGGGCGGTGAAAAACTGTTTTTT. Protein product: CASSDWGGEKLFF.

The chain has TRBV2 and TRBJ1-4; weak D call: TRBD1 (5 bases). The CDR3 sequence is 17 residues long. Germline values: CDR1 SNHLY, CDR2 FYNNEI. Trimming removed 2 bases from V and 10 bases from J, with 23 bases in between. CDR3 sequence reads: CASSEYASGPLGGKLFF. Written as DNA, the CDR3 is TGTGCCAGCAGTGAATATGCTTCGGGGCCGCTTGGTGGAAAACTGTTTTTT.